Ten or more counts support the clone carrying this T cell receptor beta chain. The sample belongs to a study of T cells after yellow fever vaccination. The length of the CDR3 is 14 residues. Germline V lookup: CDR1 SGHRS, CDR2 YFSETQ. V lost 4 bases to trimming and J lost 2 bases, with 13 bases between them. TCRdb ran MiXCR on the 5' RACE reads and lists one entry per CDR3 protein. The table shows about 45,000 distinct CDR3 sequences, with about 6.8% occurring only once. Sample: CD8+ T cells not binding an NS4B(214-222) dextramer, sorted from PBMCs, taken 45 days after the yellow fever booster vaccination. J is TRBJ2-7 and V is TRBV5-1; D is perhaps TRBD1 (6 bases). The clonotype was recovered from a man between 25 and 39 years old who received the YFV17D yellow fever vaccine. In DNA, the CDR3 is TGCGCCAGCAGCCCCGGGACATTCACCTACGAGCAGTACTTC. As protein: CASSPGTFTYEQYF. The whole variable domain, remainder taken from reference TRBV5-1 and TRBJ2-7, is KAGVTQTPRYLIKTRGQQVTLSCSPISGHRSVSWYQQTPGQGLQFLFEYFSETQRNKGNFPGRFSGRQFSNSRSEMNVSTLELGDSALYLCASSPGTFTYEQYFGPGTRLTVT.